This record looks at one T cell receptor beta chain sequence and its context. The target antigen is unknown. Method: immunoSEQ multiplex PCR; TCRdb's copy keeps in-frame clones and lacks some. This sample yields 3,200 or so clones, of which roughly 80% are seen a single time; 8.5% belongs to the top ten. There are 13 residues in the CDR3. With 7 bases removed from V and 2 bases from J, the gap between germline ends came to 13 bases. Germline V gene data show CDR1 as SQVTM and CDR2 as ANQGSEA. Patients had resection in Japan or China between about 2013 and 2017. The sample is drawn from a study of immune evolution from preneoplasia to lung adenocarcinoma. Notes on the study in general: From normal lung to invasive adenocarcinoma, top clone frequencies appeared to decrease. Normal lung had highest clonality; later lesions appeared denser, more diverse.

This TCR derives from a person aged 65 to 85 with lung adenocarcinoma. The chain carries TRBV29-1 and TRBJ2-3; D uncertain. Sequencing was done on a sample of FFPE adjacent normal lung tissue. CDR3 nucleotide sequence: TGCAGCGGTGGGCCTGTGAACACAGATACGCAGTATTTT. Its translation is CSGGPVNTDTQYF.